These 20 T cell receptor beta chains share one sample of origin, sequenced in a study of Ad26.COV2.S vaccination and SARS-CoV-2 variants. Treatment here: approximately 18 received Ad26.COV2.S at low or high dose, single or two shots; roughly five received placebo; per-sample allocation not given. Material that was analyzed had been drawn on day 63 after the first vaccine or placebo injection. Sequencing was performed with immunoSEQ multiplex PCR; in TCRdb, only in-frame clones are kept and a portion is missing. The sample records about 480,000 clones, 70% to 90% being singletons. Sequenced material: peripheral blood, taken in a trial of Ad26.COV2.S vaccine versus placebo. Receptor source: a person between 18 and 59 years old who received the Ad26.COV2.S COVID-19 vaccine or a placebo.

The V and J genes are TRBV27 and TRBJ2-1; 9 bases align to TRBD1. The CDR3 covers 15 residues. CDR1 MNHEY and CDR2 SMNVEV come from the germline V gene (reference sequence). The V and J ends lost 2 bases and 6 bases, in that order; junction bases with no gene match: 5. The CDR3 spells CASSLGTGLGNEQFF. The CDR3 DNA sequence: TGTGCCAGCAGTTTAGGGACAGGGTTAGGCAATGAGCAGTTCTTC.

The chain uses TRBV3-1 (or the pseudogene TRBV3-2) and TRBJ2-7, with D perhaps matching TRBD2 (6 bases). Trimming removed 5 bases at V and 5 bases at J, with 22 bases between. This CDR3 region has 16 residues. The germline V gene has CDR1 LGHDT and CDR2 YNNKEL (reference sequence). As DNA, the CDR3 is TGTGCCAGCAGCAAACGGAGGGTGGATGCGGCCCACGAGCAGTACTTC. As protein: CASSKRRVDAAHEQYF.

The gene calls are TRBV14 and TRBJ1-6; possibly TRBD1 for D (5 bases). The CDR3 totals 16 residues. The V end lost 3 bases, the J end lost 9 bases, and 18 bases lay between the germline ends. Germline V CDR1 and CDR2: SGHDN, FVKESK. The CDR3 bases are TGTGCCAGCAGCCATAACTCCGGGACCCTCGGTTCACCCCTCCACTTT. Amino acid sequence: CASSHNSGTLGSPLHF.

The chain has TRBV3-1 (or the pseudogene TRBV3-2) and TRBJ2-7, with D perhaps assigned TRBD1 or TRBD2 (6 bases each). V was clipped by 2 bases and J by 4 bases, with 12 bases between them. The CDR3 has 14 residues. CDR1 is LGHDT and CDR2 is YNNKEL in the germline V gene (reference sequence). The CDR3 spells CASSQTRRGYEQYF. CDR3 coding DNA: TGTGCCAGCAGCCAAACTCGGAGGGGGTACGAGCAGTACTTC.

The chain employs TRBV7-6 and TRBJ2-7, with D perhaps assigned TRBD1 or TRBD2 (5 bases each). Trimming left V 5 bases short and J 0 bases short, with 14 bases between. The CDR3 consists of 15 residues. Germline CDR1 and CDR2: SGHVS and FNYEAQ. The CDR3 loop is CASSRRDVSSYEQYF. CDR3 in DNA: TGTGCCAGCAGCCGCAGGGACGTAAGCTCCTACGAGCAGTACTTC.

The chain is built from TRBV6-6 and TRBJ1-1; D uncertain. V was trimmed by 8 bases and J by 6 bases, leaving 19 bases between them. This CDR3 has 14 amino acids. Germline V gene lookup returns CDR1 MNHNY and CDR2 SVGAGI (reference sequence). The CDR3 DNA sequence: TGTGCCAGCCACAATCGGTCGCCCGGCGCTGAAGCTTTCTTT. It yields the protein CASHNRSPGAEAFF.

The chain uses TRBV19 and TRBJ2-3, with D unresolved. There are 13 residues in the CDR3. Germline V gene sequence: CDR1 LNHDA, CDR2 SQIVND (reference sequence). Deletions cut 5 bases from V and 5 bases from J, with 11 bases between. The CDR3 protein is CASSGLAGDTQYF. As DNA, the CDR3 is TGTGCCAGTAGTGGGTTGGCAGGAGATACGCAGTATTTT.

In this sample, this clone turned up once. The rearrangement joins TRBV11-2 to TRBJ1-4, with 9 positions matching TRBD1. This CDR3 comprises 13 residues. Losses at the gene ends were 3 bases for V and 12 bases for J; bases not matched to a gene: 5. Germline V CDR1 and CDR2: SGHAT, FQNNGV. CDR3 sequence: CASSLDRGGELFF. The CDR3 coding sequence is TGTGCCAGCAGCTTGGACAGGGGTGGGGAACTGTTTTTT.

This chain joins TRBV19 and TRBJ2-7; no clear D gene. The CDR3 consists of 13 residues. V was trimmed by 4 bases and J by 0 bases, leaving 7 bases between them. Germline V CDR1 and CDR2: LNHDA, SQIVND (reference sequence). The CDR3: CASSSAASYEQYF. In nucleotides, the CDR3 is TGTGCCAGTAGTAGCGCAGCCTCCTACGAGCAGTACTTC.

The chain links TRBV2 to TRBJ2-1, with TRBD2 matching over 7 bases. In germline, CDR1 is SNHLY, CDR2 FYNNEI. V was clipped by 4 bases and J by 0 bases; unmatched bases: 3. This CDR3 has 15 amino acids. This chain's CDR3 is CASSVGGSSYNEQFF. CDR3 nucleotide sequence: TGTGCCAGCAGTGTAGGCGGGAGCTCCTACAATGAGCAGTTCTTC.

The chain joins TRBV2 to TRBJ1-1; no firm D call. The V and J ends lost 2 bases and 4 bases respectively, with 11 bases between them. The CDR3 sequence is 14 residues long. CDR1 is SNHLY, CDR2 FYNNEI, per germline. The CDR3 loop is CASSELGRATEAFF. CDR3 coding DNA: TGTGCCAGCAGTGAACTGGGGAGGGCCACTGAAGCTTTCTTT.

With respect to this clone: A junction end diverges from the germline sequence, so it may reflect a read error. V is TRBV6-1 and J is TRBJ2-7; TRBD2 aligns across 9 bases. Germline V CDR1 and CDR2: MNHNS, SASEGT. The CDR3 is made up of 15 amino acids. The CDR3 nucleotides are TGTGCCAGCAGGGAAGGACTAGCGCCGTCCTACGAGCAGTACTTC. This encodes CASREGLAPSYEQYF.

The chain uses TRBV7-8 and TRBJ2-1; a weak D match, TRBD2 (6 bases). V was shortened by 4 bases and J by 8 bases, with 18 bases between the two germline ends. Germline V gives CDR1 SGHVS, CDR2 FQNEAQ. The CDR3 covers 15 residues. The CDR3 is CASSSGLSGFDEQFF. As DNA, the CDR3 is TGTGCCAGCAGCTCAGGACTATCAGGTTTCGATGAGCAGTTCTTC.

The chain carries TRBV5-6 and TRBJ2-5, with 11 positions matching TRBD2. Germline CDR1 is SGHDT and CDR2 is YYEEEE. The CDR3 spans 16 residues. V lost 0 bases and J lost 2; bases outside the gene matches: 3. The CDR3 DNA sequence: TGTGCCAGCAGCTTGGCGCCTAGCGGGAGGCAAGAGACCCAGTACTTC. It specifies CASSLAPSGRQETQYF.

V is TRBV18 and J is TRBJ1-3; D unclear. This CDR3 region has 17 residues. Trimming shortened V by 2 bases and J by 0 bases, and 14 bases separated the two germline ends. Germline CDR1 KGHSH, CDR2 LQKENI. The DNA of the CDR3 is TGTGCCAGCTCACCATTTCCGAGATCGAGCTCTGGAAACACCATATATTTT. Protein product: CASSPFPRSSSGNTIYF. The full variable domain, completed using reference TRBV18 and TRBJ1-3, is NAGVMQNPRHLVRRRGQEARLRCSPMKGHSHVYWYRQLPEEGLKFMVYLQKENIIDESGMPKERFSAEFPKEGPSILRIQQVVRGDSAAYFCASSPFPRSSSGNTIYFGEGSWLTVV.

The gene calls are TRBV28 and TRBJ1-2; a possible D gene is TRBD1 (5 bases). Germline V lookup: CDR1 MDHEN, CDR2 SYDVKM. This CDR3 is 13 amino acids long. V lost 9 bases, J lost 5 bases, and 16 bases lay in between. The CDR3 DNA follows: TGTGCCAGTATCCGGGGGATGGGGTATGGCTACACCTTC. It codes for CASIRGMGYGYTF.

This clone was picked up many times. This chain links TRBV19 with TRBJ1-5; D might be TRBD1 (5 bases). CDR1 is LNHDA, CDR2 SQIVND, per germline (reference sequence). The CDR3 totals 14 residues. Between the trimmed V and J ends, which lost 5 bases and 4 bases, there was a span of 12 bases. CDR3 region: CASSDSTHNQPQHF. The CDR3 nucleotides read TGTGCCAGTAGTGACAGCACCCATAATCAGCCCCAGCATTTT.

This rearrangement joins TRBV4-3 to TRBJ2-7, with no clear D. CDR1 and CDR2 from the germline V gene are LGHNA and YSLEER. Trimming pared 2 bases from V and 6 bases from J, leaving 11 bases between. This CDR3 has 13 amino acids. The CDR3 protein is CASSQTTRSEQYF. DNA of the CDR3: TGCGCCAGCAGCCAAACGACACGAAGCGAGCAGTACTTC.

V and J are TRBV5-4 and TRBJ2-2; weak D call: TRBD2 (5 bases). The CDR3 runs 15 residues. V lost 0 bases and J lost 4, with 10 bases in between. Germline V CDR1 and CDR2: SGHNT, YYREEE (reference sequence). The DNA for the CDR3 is TGTGCCAGCAGCTTGGGGTGGGGAGTCACCGGGGAGCTGTTTTTT. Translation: CASSLGWGVTGELFF. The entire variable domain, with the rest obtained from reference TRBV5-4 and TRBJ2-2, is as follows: ETGVTQSPTHLIKTRGQQVTLRCSSQSGHNTVSWYQQALGQGPQFIFQYYREEENGRGNFPPRFSGLQFPNYSSELNVNALELDDSALYLCASSLGWGVTGELFFGEGSRLTVL.

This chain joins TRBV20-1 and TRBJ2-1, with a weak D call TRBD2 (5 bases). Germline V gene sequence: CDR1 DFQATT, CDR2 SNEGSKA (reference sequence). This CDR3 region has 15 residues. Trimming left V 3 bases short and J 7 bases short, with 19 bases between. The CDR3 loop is CSASGGSPLRNEQFF. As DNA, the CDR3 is TGCAGTGCTAGTGGAGGAAGTCCCCTTCGTAATGAGCAGTTCTTC.